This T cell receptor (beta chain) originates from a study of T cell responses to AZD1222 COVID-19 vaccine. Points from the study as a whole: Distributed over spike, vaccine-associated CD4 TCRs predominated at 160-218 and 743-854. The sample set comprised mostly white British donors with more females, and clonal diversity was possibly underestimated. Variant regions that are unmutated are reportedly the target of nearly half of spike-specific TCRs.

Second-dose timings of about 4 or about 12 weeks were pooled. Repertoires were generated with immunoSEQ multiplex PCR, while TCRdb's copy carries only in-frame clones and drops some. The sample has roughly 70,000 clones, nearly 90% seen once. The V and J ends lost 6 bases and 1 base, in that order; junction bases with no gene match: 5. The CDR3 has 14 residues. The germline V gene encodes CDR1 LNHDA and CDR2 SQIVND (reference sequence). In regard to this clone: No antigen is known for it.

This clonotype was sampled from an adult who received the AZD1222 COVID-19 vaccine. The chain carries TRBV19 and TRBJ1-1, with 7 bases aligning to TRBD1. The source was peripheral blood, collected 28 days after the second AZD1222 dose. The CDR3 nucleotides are TGTGCCAGTAGCGAGGACAGGCAGAACACTGAAGCTTTCTTT. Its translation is CASSEDRQNTEAFF.